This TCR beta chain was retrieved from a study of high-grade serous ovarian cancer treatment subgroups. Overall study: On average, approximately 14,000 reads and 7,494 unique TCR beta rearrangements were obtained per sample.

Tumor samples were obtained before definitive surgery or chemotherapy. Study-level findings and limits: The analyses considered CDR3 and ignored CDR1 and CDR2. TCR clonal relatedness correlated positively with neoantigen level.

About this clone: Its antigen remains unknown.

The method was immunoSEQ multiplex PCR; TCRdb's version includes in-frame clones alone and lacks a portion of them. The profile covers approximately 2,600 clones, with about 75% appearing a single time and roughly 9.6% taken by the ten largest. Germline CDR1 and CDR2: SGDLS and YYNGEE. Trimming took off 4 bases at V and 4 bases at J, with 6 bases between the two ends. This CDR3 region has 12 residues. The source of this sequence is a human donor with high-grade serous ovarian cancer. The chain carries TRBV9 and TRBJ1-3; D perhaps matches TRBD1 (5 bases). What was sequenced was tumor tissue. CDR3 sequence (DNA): TGTGCCAGCAGCCGGGGGGGAAACACCATATATTTT. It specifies CASSRGGNTIYF.